This TCR beta chain was obtained from a study of cytomegalovirus exposure and HLA in healthy donors. Study outcomes and limitations: Overall, 164 TCR beta chains were annotated as cytomegalovirus-associated.

Looked up from germline, CDR1 is SGHKS and CDR2 is YYEKEE (reference sequence). The CDR3 is 12 residues long. V gave up 1 base and J gave up 4 bases, with 5 bases separating them. Points on this clone: Its antigen is unknown.

Only in-frame clones appear in the TCRdb table, and some are missing; sequencing was by immunoSEQ multiplex PCR. The sample yields over 250,000 clones, 80% to 90% seen once. The chain employs TRBV5-5 and TRBJ1-1; D gene uncertain. This clonotype originated in a woman between 18 and 29 years old in good health and CMV-seronegative. Source material: PBMCs. The chain's CDR3 is CASSLLSTEAFF. CDR3 sequence (DNA): TGTGCCAGCAGCTTGCTTTCCACTGAAGCTTTCTTT.